This is a list of T cell receptor beta chains from one sample in a study of blood T cell repertoires in COVID-19. Method: immunoSEQ multiplex PCR; TCRdb's copy keeps in-frame clones and lacks some. The data contain roughly 250,000 clones, around 89% of them seen just once; the ten biggest clones take up over 3.5%. The sequencing sample was made of peripheral blood. Receptor source: a woman in her forties with acute or convalescent COVID-19. The CDR3 runs from the conserved cysteine through the conserved F or W. A D gene is named only where the DNA matches it firmly. The size of a clone is reported for some rows only, either as once, few or many, or as a class for expanded clones.

D: .
V: TRBV5-6
J: TRBJ1-3
size: .
CDR3: CASSLVFQGGTTIYF
DNA: TGTGCCAGCAGCTTGGTCTTCCAGGGAGGTACCACCATATATTTT

D: .
V: TRBV18
J: TRBJ1-1
size: once
CDR3: CASSLRQAENTEAFF
DNA: TGTGCCAGCTCACTCCGACAGGCCGAGAACACTGAAGCTTTCTTT

D: TRBD1
V: TRBV9
J: TRBJ1-5
size: .
CDR3: CASSLGRDRDNQPQHF
DNA: TGTGCCAGCAGCCTCGGCCGGGACAGGGACAATCAGCCCCAGCATTTT

D: .
V: TRBV10-3
J: TRBJ2-1
size: .
CDR3: CASRQDYNEQFF
DNA: TGTGCCAGCCGACAGGACTACAATGAGCAGTTCTTC

D: TRBD1
V: TRBV24-1
J: TRBJ2-2
size: .
CDR3: CATSDLRQGANTGELFF
DNA: TGTGCCACCAGTGATTTGCGACAGGGGGCGAACACCGGGGAGCTGTTTTTT

D: .
V: TRBV5-1
J: TRBJ1-5
size: .
CDR3: CASSLSPLTEFNQPQHF
DNA: TGCGCCAGCAGCTTGTCGCCACTTACAGAGTTCAATCAGCCCCAGCATTTT

D: .
V: TRBV5-1
J: TRBJ1-1
size: once
CDR3: CASSLVGEVGWDTEAFF
DNA: TGCGCCAGCAGCTTGGTGGGGGAGGTCGGTTGGGACACTGAAGCTTTCTTT

D: .
V: TRBV27
J: TRBJ1-2
size: .
CDR3: CASSPQGRVYGYTF
DNA: TGTGCCAGCAGTCCCCAAGGGAGGGTTTATGGCTACACCTTC

D: .
V: TRBV7-6
J: TRBJ2-3
size: .
CDR3: CASSLGRFKTQYF
DNA: TGTGCCAGCAGCTTAGGGAGGTTTAAGACGCAGTATTTT

D: .
V: TRBV5-8
J: TRBJ2-6
size: .
CDR3: CASSRRRGGANVLTF
DNA: TGTGCCAGCTCGCGACGAAGGGGTGGGGCCAACGTCCTGACTTTC